These 30 T cell receptor beta chains came from one sample sequenced in a study of blood T cell repertoires in COVID-19. Assay used: immunoSEQ multiplex PCR; TCRdb lists only in-frame clones, some missing. Of about 85,000 clones in the sample, under 90% were seen once. Sequencing was performed on peripheral blood. All receptors derive from a human donor in a cohort sampled during active COVID-19.

The chain links TRBV19 to TRBJ1-5; TRBD1 is a possible D gene (5 bases). Trimming took off 3 bases at V and 7 bases at J, with 13 bases between the two ends. Germline CDR1 LNHDA, CDR2 SQIVND (reference sequence). The CDR3 runs to 14 residues. CDR3: CASSMGQGMQPQHF. The CDR3 nucleotides are TGTGCCAGTAGTATGGGGCAGGGAATGCAGCCCCAGCATTTT.

This clone showed up just once. CDR3 in amino acids: CASSLGETGVTAFF. Written as DNA, the CDR3 is TGTGCCAGCAGCCTTGGTGAGACAGGGGTAACAGCTTTCTTT. The V and J genes are TRBV3-1 (or the pseudogene TRBV3-2) and TRBJ1-1, with 8 bases matching TRBD1. The CDR3 has 14 residues. The V gene's germline CDR1 is LGHDT and CDR2 YNNKEL (reference sequence). The V and J ends lost 4 bases and 10 bases, in that order; junction bases with no gene match: 11.

This clone was picked up one time. The gene calls are TRBV5-4 and TRBJ2-5, with 7 bases lining up with TRBD1. V gave up 0 bases and J gave up 5 bases; unmatched junction bases: 13. CDR3 length: 17 residues. The germline V gene encodes CDR1 SGHNT and CDR2 YYREEE (reference sequence). The CDR3 reads CASSLDGTVTQRETQYF. CDR3 in DNA: TGTGCCAGCAGCTTGGATGGGACAGTCACTCAGCGGGAGACCCAGTACTTC.

The rearrangement joins TRBV12-5 to TRBJ2-5; the D is unclear. Between the trimmed V and J ends, which lost 1 base and 1 base, there was a span of 16 bases. This CDR3 region has 17 residues. CDR1 and CDR2 from the germline V gene are LGHNT and FRNRAP. CDR3 amino acids: CASGLDAARATQETQYF. CDR3 coding DNA: TGTGCTAGTGGTTTGGATGCCGCTAGAGCCACCCAAGAGACCCAGTACTTC.

In its sample, this clone was seen a few times. The CDR3 region has the DNA TGTGCCAGCAGCTTACCGACAGGGTACACCGGGGAGCTGTTTTTT. It translates to CASSLPTGYTGELFF. The rearrangement joins TRBV7-9 to TRBJ2-2, with 7 bases identical to TRBD1. Trimming removed 2 bases from V and 3 bases from J; junction bases left unmatched: 3. Germline assignment: CDR1 SEHNR and CDR2 FQNEAQ (reference sequence). CDR3 length: 15 residues.

The chain carries TRBV10-3 and TRBJ2-3; TRBD1 matches 8 bases. V lost 4 bases and J lost 4; bases outside the gene matches: 4. Germline V gives CDR1 ENHRY, CDR2 SYGVKD. The CDR3 covers 14 residues. DNA of the CDR3: TGTGCCATCAGTGGGGACAGGCCAGCAGATACGCAGTATTTT. Protein sequence: CAISGDRPADTQYF.

This clone was seen only a few times. The CDR3 region has the DNA TGTGCCAGCAGCGGACTAGCGGGGTCCACAGATACGCAGTATTTT. Its translation: CASSGLAGSTDTQYF. This chain joins TRBV6-4 and TRBJ2-3, with 12 bases aligning to TRBD2. The CDR3 runs to 15 residues. CDR1 is MRHNA and CDR2 is SNTAGT in the germline V gene. Germline trimming cut 6 bases from V and 2 bases from J; bases unmatched to any gene: 3.

The chain recombines TRBV9 with TRBJ2-4; 7 bases line up with TRBD1. Germline V gives CDR1 SGDLS, CDR2 YYNGEE. The ends lost 0 bases at V and 4 bases at J; junction bases unmatched: 7. The CDR3 has 16 amino acids. This chain's CDR3 is CASSVGGRTGKNIQYF. The CDR3 nucleotides are TGTGCCAGCAGCGTAGGTGGCAGGACAGGTAAAAACATTCAGTACTTC.

V and J are TRBV18 and TRBJ2-7; maybe TRBD1 (5 bases). The CDR3 has 13 residues. CDR1 is KGHSH and CDR2 is LQKENI in the germline V gene. Trimming took 5 bases from V and 9 from J, leaving 17 bases between them. The CDR3 sequence is CASSADTLLGQYF. CDR3 in DNA: TGTGCCAGCTCAGCGGACACCCTTTTGGGGCAGTACTTC.

The gene calls are TRBV12-3 or TRBV12-4 and TRBJ1-1; D is unclear. V was cut by 4 bases and J by 6 bases, with 6 bases left in between. The length of the CDR3 is 11 residues. CDR3 DNA: TGTGCCAGCAGTTCAGGATCTGAAGCTTTCTTT. Encoded protein: CASSSGSEAFF.

This rearrangement joins TRBV3-1 (or the pseudogene TRBV3-2) to TRBJ2-2, with D maybe TRBD2 (6 bases). V gave up 1 base and J gave up 4 bases, with 16 bases separating them. The CDR3 sequence is 17 residues long. Germline V gives CDR1 LGHDT, CDR2 YNNKEL (reference sequence). CDR3 in amino acids: CASSQVTASASTGELFF. The CDR3 DNA reads as TGTGCCAGCAGCCAAGTTACGGCTAGCGCGAGCACCGGGGAGCTGTTTTTT.

V usage is TRBV3-1 (or the pseudogene TRBV3-2) and J usage is TRBJ2-1; 7 bases align to TRBD1. The CDR3 runs to 18 residues. V gave up 1 base and J gave up 2 bases; unmatched junction bases: 11. The germline V gene encodes CDR1 LGHDT and CDR2 YNNKEL (reference sequence). CDR3 protein: CASSQGLNRGPTYNEQFF. In DNA, the CDR3 is TGTGCCAGCAGCCAAGGTCTTAACAGGGGCCCGACCTACAATGAGCAGTTCTTC.

The CDR3 sequence: CASSAGTSGVYEQYF. The DNA for the CDR3 is TGTGCCAGCAGCGCCGGGACTAGCGGGGTGTACGAGCAGTACTTC. The V call is TRBV2, the J call TRBJ2-7; 13 bases match TRBD2. The ends lost 6 bases at V and 4 bases at J; junction bases unmatched: 6. This CDR3 has 15 residues. Germline V gives CDR1 SNHLY, CDR2 FYNNEI. The full variable domain, with the rest looked up from reference TRBV2 and TRBJ2-7, is EPEVTQTPSHQVTQMGQEVILRCVPISNHLYFYWYRQILGQKVEFLVSFYNNEISEKSEIFDDQFSVERPDGSNFTLKIRSTKLEDSAMYFCASSAGTSGVYEQYFGPGTRLTVT.

The chain carries TRBV2 and TRBJ2-7, with TRBD1 identical over 10 bases. Trimming took 6 bases from V and 3 from J; bases not matched to a gene: 5. CDR1 is SNHLY, CDR2 FYNNEI, per germline. The CDR3 totals 14 residues. The chain's CDR3 is CASSSGTGDYEQYF. Written as DNA, the CDR3 is TGTGCCAGCAGCTCCGGGACAGGGGACTACGAGCAGTACTTC.

V usage is TRBV29-1 and J usage is TRBJ1-2; 8 bases match TRBD1. The CDR3 has 16 amino acids. V lost 0 bases, J lost 8 bases, and 14 bases stayed unmatched. Looked up from germline, CDR1 is SQVTM and CDR2 is ANQGSEA. The CDR3 DNA follows: TGCAGCGTTGAAGATCGAGGGAACAGGGGGTTGCGCGGCTACACCTTC. It yields the protein CSVEDRGNRGLRGYTF.

The chain has TRBV11-2 and TRBJ2-2; TRBD1 aligns across 8 bases. Germline CDR1 SGHAT, CDR2 FQNNGV. The CDR3 runs 16 residues. V lost 1 base, J lost 5 bases, and 6 bases stayed unmatched. The CDR3 nucleotides are TGTGCCAGCAGCTTAGGCGACAGGGGTTGGACCGGGGAGCTGTTTTTT. This encodes CASSLGDRGWTGELFF.

V gene TRBV27 combines with J gene TRBJ2-7; 11 bases match TRBD1. V dropped 6 bases and J dropped 3; count of bases not matched to a gene: 4. The germline V gene has CDR1 MNHEY and CDR2 SMNVEV (reference sequence). The CDR3 spans 14 residues. The CDR3 loop reads CASSRDRGFYEQYF. Written as DNA, the CDR3 is TGTGCCAGCAGCCGGGACAGGGGGTTCTACGAGCAGTACTTC.

The chain uses TRBV18 and TRBJ2-7, with 8 positions matching TRBD1. The J segment lost 2 bases and the V segment lost 3 bases, leaving 3 bases of the junction unmatched. CDR1 KGHSH and CDR2 LQKENI come from the germline V gene. This CDR3 is 14 amino acids long. The CDR3 DNA sequence: TGTGCCAGCTCACCCCAGGGGGCAGCCTACGAGCAGTACTTC. Protein sequence: CASSPQGAAYEQYF.

This chain uses TRBV7-9 with TRBJ1-6; tentatively, D is TRBD1 (6 bases). This CDR3 is 16 amino acids long. Germline V gives CDR1 SEHNR, CDR2 FQNEAQ (reference sequence). V gave up 6 bases and J gave up 3 bases, with 15 bases separating them. The CDR3, as DNA: TGTGCCAGCAGGACTTCTCAGGGGAACTATAATTCACCCCTCCACTTT. Its translation: CASRTSQGNYNSPLHF.

V is TRBV6-6 and J is TRBJ2-5; D gene uncertain. V was cut by 0 bases and J by 8 bases, with 4 bases left in between. Germline-derived CDR1 and CDR2 are MNHNY and SVGAGI (reference sequence). The CDR3 length is 11 residues. The CDR3 bases are TGTGCCAGCAGTTACTCCTACACCCAGTACTTC. It encodes CASSYSYTQYF.

The chain uses TRBV5-1 and TRBJ2-5; D remains ambiguous. The germline V gene has CDR1 SGHRS and CDR2 YFSETQ. V lost 0 bases and J 2 bases, leaving 5 bases between the germline ends. The CDR3 has 13 amino acids. The chain's CDR3 is CASSLELQETQYF. The CDR3 region has the DNA TGCGCCAGCAGCTTGGAGCTTCAAGAGACCCAGTACTTC.

V gene TRBV9 combines with J gene TRBJ2-2; 9 bases are a match to TRBD1. V trimming: 3 bases; J trimming: 4 bases; junction bases outside the gene matches: 10. The CDR3 loop spans 17 amino acids. CDR1 and CDR2 (germline): SGDLS, YYNGEE. CDR3 in amino acids: CASSGGTGGGATGELFF. The CDR3 DNA follows: TGTGCCAGCAGCGGAGGCACAGGGGGCGGTGCCACCGGGGAGCTGTTTTTT.

V gene TRBV5-4 combines with J gene TRBJ1-2; a possible D gene is TRBD1 (5 bases). The CDR3 is 16 residues long. Germline CDR1 reads SGHNT; CDR2 reads YYREEE (reference sequence). V lost 2 bases and J lost 3, with 17 bases in between. CDR3 nucleotides: TGTGCCAGCAGCTTACGAGCAGGGCAGTATCACTATGGCTACACCTTC. This gives the protein CASSLRAGQYHYGYTF.

CDR3 region: CASSYSTGGFNQPQHF. The CDR3, as DNA: TGTGCCAGCAGTTACTCGACGGGGGGATTCAATCAGCCCCAGCATTTT. The rearrangement joins TRBV6-2 or TRBV6-3 to TRBJ1-5, with D possibly TRBD1 on 5 matching bases. Germline CDR1 is MNHEY and CDR2 is SVGEGT. The V end was cut by 0 bases, the J end by 3 bases, with 12 bases between. The CDR3 extends over 16 amino acids.

The chain couples TRBV15 to TRBJ2-7; D unresolved. CDR1 and CDR2 from the germline V gene are LNHNV and YYDKDF (reference sequence). Trimming removed 2 bases from V and 6 bases from J, with 11 bases in between. The CDR3 is 13 amino acids. CDR3 residues: CATSRPDLGEQYF. The CDR3 nucleotides are TGTGCCACCAGCAGACCAGACTTAGGCGAGCAGTACTTC. Full variable domain (rest looked up from reference TRBV15 and TRBJ2-7): DAMVIQNPRYQVTQFGKPVTLSCSQTLNHNVMYWYQQKSSQAPKLLFHYYDKDFNNEADTPDNFQSRRPNTSFCFLDIRSPGLGDTAMYLCATSRPDLGEQYFGPGTRLTVT.

The chain recombines TRBV19 with TRBJ1-6; TRBD1 matches 9 bases. The CDR3 loop spans 16 amino acids. The V gene's germline CDR1 is LNHDA and CDR2 SQIVND (reference sequence). Unmatched junction bases numbered 9, after V lost 5 bases and J lost 7 bases. CDR3 nucleotide sequence: TGTGCCAGTAGTGACACCGGGACAGGGTGGAATTCACCCCTCCACTTT. Protein product: CASSDTGTGWNSPLHF.

V gene TRBV7-9 combines with J gene TRBJ2-3, with TRBD2 matching over 9 bases. V lost 3 bases and J lost 0; bases outside the gene matches: 1. The CDR3 covers 15 residues. The germline V gene has CDR1 SEHNR and CDR2 FQNEAQ (reference sequence). The CDR3, as DNA: TGTGCCAGCAGCTTTAGCGGGGGAAGCACAGATACGCAGTATTTT. Protein product: CASSFSGGSTDTQYF.

The chain couples TRBV15 to TRBJ2-1, with 11 bases that match TRBD2. V trimming: 3 bases; J trimming: 7 bases; junction bases outside the gene matches: 5. Germline-derived CDR1 and CDR2 are LNHNV and YYDKDF (reference sequence). The CDR3 sequence is 15 residues long. The CDR3 region is CATSSVAGGLNEQFF. CDR3 sequence (DNA): TGTGCCACCAGCAGCGTAGCGGGGGGGCTTAATGAGCAGTTCTTC.

The rearrangement uses TRBV9 and TRBJ1-3, with D maybe TRBD1 (6 bases). Germline-derived CDR1 and CDR2 are SGDLS and YYNGEE. V lost 4 bases and J 4 bases, leaving 18 bases between the germline ends. CDR3 length: 16 residues. This chain's CDR3 is CASSPQGSGKGNTIYF. The CDR3 DNA sequence: TGTGCCAGCAGCCCACAGGGTTCCGGTAAGGGAAACACCATATATTTT.

The chain carries TRBV5-4 and TRBJ2-4; 8 nucleotides match TRBD1. Losses at the gene ends were 0 bases for V and 7 bases for J; bases not matched to a gene: 12. Germline V gene data show CDR1 as SGHNT and CDR2 as YYREEE (reference sequence). This CDR3 contains 17 residues. In DNA form, the CDR3 reads TGTGCCAGCAGCTTGGACAGGGGGTCTTTTGCGGCGAACATTCAGTACTTC. This encodes CASSLDRGSFAANIQYF.